The 3 T cell receptor beta chains below all came from one sample that was sequenced in a study of blood T cells in healthy people across ages. Combining a sample-barcoded 5' primer with a J-beta primer mix, a second PCR ran for roughly 7 to 12 cycles. Using its own MiXCR run on the 5' RACE reads, TCRdb lists one record per CDR3 protein. The sample comprises about 1.5 million distinct CDR3 sequences, under 55% of which are singletons, and less than 5% rests with the top ten. The sequencing input was blood. The source is a young woman in good health.

This clonotype was found a few times. The chain has TRBV20-1 and TRBJ2-1; 9 bases match TRBD1. Germline V lookup: CDR1 DFQATT, CDR2 SNEGSKA (reference sequence). Trimming removed 6 bases from V and 8 bases from J; junction bases left unmatched: 8. This CDR3 has 13 amino acids. This chain's CDR3 is CSAKTGGRDEQFF. The CDR3 nucleotides read TGCAGTGCAAAAACAGGGGGCAGGGATGAGCAGTTCTTC.

V gene TRBV18 combines with J gene TRBJ2-1; no definite D call. CDR1 is KGHSH and CDR2 is LQKENI in the germline V gene. The CDR3 length is 12 residues. V dropped 4 bases and J dropped 13 bases, with 14 bases sitting between them. The CDR3 DNA follows: TGTGCCAGCTCACTCAAAGAAGAGACCCAGTTCTTC. Translation gives CASSLKEETQFF.

The rearrangement joins TRBV4-1 to TRBJ2-1; TRBD2 agrees at 7 bases. CDR1 and CDR2 (germline): MGHRA, YSYEKL. J lost 8 bases, V lost 1 base, and 8 bases had no gene match. This CDR3 is built from 15 residues. The CDR3 loop is CASSQVPGGSDEQFF. CDR3 in DNA: TGCGCCAGCAGCCAAGTTCCTGGCGGGAGCGATGAGCAGTTCTTC.